What follows are 12 T cell receptor beta chains derived from one specimen sequenced in a study of CD8 T cells in ankylosing spondylitis. TCRdb called the 5' RACE reads again in MiXCR, with one record for every CDR3 protein. The top ten clones hold approximately 7% of a sample with some 240,000 distinct CDR3 sequences, 8% to 9.5% of them seen once. Sequenced: blood, either unsorted or a sorted T cell fraction (not recorded which). These receptors all stem from a male donor with ankylosing spondylitis or in good health (not recorded which).

This clonotype was seen more than once but under ten times. The V call is TRBV5-1, the J call TRBJ2-3, with D possibly being TRBD1 (6 bases). Trimming shortened V by 1 base and J by 2 bases, and 8 bases separated the two germline ends. Germline V gene lookup returns CDR1 SGHRS and CDR2 YFSETQ. This CDR3 is 14 amino acids long. DNA of the CDR3: TGCGCCAGCAGCTTGTGGGGGCCCACAGATACGCAGTATTTT. Amino acids: CASSLWGPTDTQYF.

Many counts were recorded for this clonotype. V and J are TRBV11-1 and TRBJ2-4; 7 nucleotides line up with TRBD1. V shed 1 base and J 0 bases; nucleotides not matched to a gene: 15. The CDR3 is 20 amino acids. CDR1 and CDR2 from the germline V gene are SGHAT and FQDESV (reference sequence). CDR3 DNA sequence: TGTGCCAGCAGCTTAGGTTTGATAAGGGGGCAGGCGATAGCCAAAAACATTCAGTACTTC. The encoded protein is CASSLGLIRGQAIAKNIQYF.

There are many counts of this clonotype. The chain links TRBV5-6 to TRBJ2-2; 7 positions agree with TRBD1. The CDR3 extends over 14 amino acids. Germline CDR1 reads SGHDT; CDR2 reads YYEEEE. V lost 5 bases and J lost 4; bases outside the gene matches: 5. CDR3 protein: CASRQQGSTGELFF. The CDR3 DNA reads as TGTGCCAGCAGACAACAGGGGTCCACCGGGGAGCTGTTTTTT.

This clonotype showed up many times. The V and J genes are TRBV5-1 and TRBJ2-5; TRBD1 agrees at 7 bases. Germline CDR1 SGHRS, CDR2 YFSETQ. The trim removed 0 bases at V and 0 bases at J, leaving 8 bases unmatched. The CDR3 spans 17 residues. The CDR3 region is CASSLAPGTAYQETQYF. DNA for the CDR3: TGCGCCAGCAGCTTGGCTCCAGGGACAGCCTACCAAGAGACCCAGTACTTC.

Ten or more counts support this clonotype. The rearrangement uses TRBV6-1 and TRBJ1-5; D is possibly TRBD1 (6 bases). Trimming cost V 6 bases and J 5 bases, with 11 bases left between them. In germline, CDR1 is MNHNS, CDR2 SASEGT. CDR3 length: 13 amino acids. CDR3 in amino acids: CASRSYRDQPQHF. The CDR3 nucleotides read TGTGCCAGCAGATCATACAGGGATCAGCCCCAGCATTTT.

There are a few counts of this clonotype. CDR3 in amino acids: CASSPEPPSSYNEQFF. CDR3 in DNA: TGTGCCAGCAGTCCGGAGCCACCCAGCTCCTACAATGAGCAGTTCTTC. The chain joins TRBV2 to TRBJ2-1; D unresolved. The V end lost 5 bases, the J end lost 0 bases, and 14 bases lay between the germline ends. The CDR3 sequence is 16 residues long. The germline gives CDR1 SNHLY, CDR2 FYNNEI.

The table lists this clonotype with a few counts. V is TRBV12-3 or TRBV12-4 and J is TRBJ1-4; D uncertain. V was cut by 3 bases and J by 0 bases, with 11 bases left in between. The length of the CDR3 is 16 residues. This CDR3 reads CASSLGGRATNEKLFF. The CDR3 nucleotides read TGTGCCAGCAGTTTGGGAGGCAGAGCAACTAATGAAAAACTGTTTTTT.

At least ten counts were recorded for this clonotype. This rearrangement joins TRBV3-1 to TRBJ2-5; D gene ambiguous. CDR3 length: 12 amino acids. Trimming took off 2 bases at V and 3 bases at J, with 4 bases between the two ends. Looked up from germline, CDR1 is LGHDT and CDR2 is YNNKEL (reference sequence). CDR3 loop: CASSQMKETQYF. CDR3 nucleotides: TGTGCCAGCAGCCAAATGAAAGAGACCCAGTACTTC.

The chain uses TRBV7-9 and TRBJ2-1; no definite D call. Germline V gene lookup returns CDR1 SEHNR and CDR2 FQNEAQ (reference sequence). The CDR3 consists of 13 residues. Trimming removed 1 base from V and 7 bases from J, with 8 bases in between. The CDR3 reads CASSLDVGNEQFF. The CDR3 region has the DNA TGTGCCAGCAGCTTAGATGTGGGGAATGAGCAGTTCTTC.

This clonotype was detected ten times or more. The J gene is TRBJ2-3, the V gene TRBV29-1; no definite D call. Between the trimmed V and J ends, which lost 0 bases and 5 bases, there was a span of 9 bases. Germline V gives CDR1 SQVTM, CDR2 ANQGSEA. The length of the CDR3 is 13 residues. DNA of the CDR3: TGCAGCGTTGAAGACTTGCGAAGAGATACGCAGTATTTT. Translating gives CSVEDLRRDTQYF.

The V gene is TRBV30, the J gene TRBJ2-1, with 12 bases fitting TRBD2. V lost 4 bases, J lost 11 bases, and 6 bases stayed unmatched. Germline assignment: CDR1 GTSNPN and CDR2 SVGIG (reference sequence). CDR3 length: 13 amino acids. As DNA, the CDR3 is TGTGCCTGGAACGGCCTAGCGGGAGGGAAGCAGTTCTTC. This codes for CAWNGLAGGKQFF.

V is TRBV11-2 and J is TRBJ2-6; D might be TRBD1 (5 bases). Trimming pared 3 bases from V and 1 base from J, leaving 16 bases between. CDR1 and CDR2 from the germline V gene are SGHAT and FQNNGV. The CDR3 spans 18 residues. The CDR3 DNA reads as TGTGCCAGCAGCTTCAGGTTGCAGGGCCCTTCTGGGGCCAACGTCCTGACTTTC. It is translated as CASSFRLQGPSGANVLTF.